This T cell receptor beta chain was recovered during a study of T-cell memory formation after mild COVID-19. Background on the study: Most TCR clusters belonged to a single donor.

This CDR3 spans 12 amino acids. V lost 6 bases and J 3 bases, leaving 8 bases between the germline ends. Germline CDR1 reads KGHSH; CDR2 reads LQKENI. Broader study findings: CD4/CD8 balance held among clones contracting day 15 to 85, and later expanders leaned CD4+. The finding that pre-infection memory included some responding clones suggested that cross-reactive memory joined.

For this clonotype: Its specificity is unknown.

Constant-segment primers were used for 5'RACE, and the resulting TCR alpha and TCR beta cDNA libraries carried sample barcodes and UMIs. Each CDR3 protein gets one entry after TCRdb re-called the 5' RACE reads with MiXCR. The table shows approximately 300,000 distinct CDR3 sequences, with about 16% occurring only once. The chain is built from TRBV18 and TRBJ1-1; no reliable D call. This sequence originates from a man in his late teens or twenties who had mild COVID-19 (a few samples of this study predate the infection). Cell type and time point are not known. Sequencing was performed on PBMCs or a T cell subset sorted from them (not recorded which). The CDR3 DNA is TGTGCCAGCTCGACGAGAGACACTGAAGCTTTCTTT. Its protein product is CASSTRDTEAFF.